The clone carrying this TCR beta chain was detected a few times. The data were obtained in a study of blood T cells in healthy people across ages. The V gene's germline CDR1 is KGHDR and CDR2 SFDVKD. V dropped 3 bases and J dropped 5 bases, with 2 bases sitting between them. The CDR3 spans 11 residues. With a J-beta primer mix and a sample-barcoded 5' primer, a second PCR ran roughly 6 to 12 cycles. TCRdb fed the 5' RACE reads into MiXCR, producing one record per CDR3 protein. The sample has 1.5 million to 2 million distinct CDR3 sequences, around half seen once. Input material: blood. The receptor comes from a woman aged 35 to 49 in good health. J is TRBJ2-3 and V is TRBV24-1; D not certain. The CDR3 bases are TGTGCCACCAGTGATATAGATACGCAGTATTTT. Protein: CATSDIDTQYF.